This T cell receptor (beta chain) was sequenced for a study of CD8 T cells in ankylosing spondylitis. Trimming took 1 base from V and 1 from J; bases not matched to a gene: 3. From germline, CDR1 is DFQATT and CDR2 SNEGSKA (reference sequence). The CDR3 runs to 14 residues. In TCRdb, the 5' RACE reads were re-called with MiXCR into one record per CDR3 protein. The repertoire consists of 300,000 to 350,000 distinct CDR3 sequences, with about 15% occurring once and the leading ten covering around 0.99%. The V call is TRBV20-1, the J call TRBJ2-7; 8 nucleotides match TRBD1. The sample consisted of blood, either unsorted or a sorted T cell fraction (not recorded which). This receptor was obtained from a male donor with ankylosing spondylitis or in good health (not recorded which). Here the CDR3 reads CSARGTGLSYEQYF. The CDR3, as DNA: TGCAGTGCTAGAGGGACAGGGCTTTCCTACGAGCAGTACTTC.